Below are 7 T cell receptor beta chains sequenced from a single sample in a study of blood T cell repertoires in COVID-19. Generated by immunoSEQ multiplex PCR, the TCRdb table keeps only in-frame clones and is missing some. This table has over 25,000 clones, roughly nine tenths appearing once. Material: peripheral blood. The receptors here all came from a man in his 70s with active or convalescent COVID-19.

The chain has TRBV21-1 and TRBJ2-7; the table names TRBD1, a call not compared with the DNA. TRBV21-1 is an annotated pseudogene. This CDR3 region has 13 residues. This CDR3 is CASVRDRRDEQYV. For the CDR3, the DNA is TGTGCCAGCGTCCGGGACAGGCGGGACGAGCAGTACGTC.

This clone has a handful of counts. V and J are TRBV19 and TRBJ2-7, with 7 positions matching TRBD2. CDR1 and CDR2 (germline): LNHDA, SQIVND (reference sequence). Losses at the gene ends were 1 base for V and 3 bases for J; bases not matched to a gene: 3. This CDR3 is built from 14 residues. CDR3 DNA sequence: TGTGCCAGTAGTATAGGCGGGGGTGACTACGAGCAGTACTTC. Translating it yields CASSIGGGDYEQYF.

The genes are TRBV5-1 and TRBJ1-2; 7 bases align to TRBD1. The CDR3 totals 15 residues. CDR1 is SGHRS, CDR2 YFSETQ, per germline. J was trimmed by 4 bases and V by 0 bases; bases with no gene match: 6. This chain's CDR3 is CASSLAPTGSYGYTF. The CDR3 bases are TGCGCCAGCAGCTTGGCCCCGACAGGGTCCTATGGCTACACCTTC.

This clone has just a few counts. The V call is TRBV11-2, the J call TRBJ2-2; tentatively, D is TRBD2 (5 bases). The CDR3 runs 14 residues. Germline loops: CDR1 SGHAT, CDR2 FQNNGV. With 1 base removed from V and 6 bases from J, the gap between germline ends came to 9 bases. The CDR3 sequence: CASSLAGMAGELFF. The CDR3 DNA reads as TGTGCCAGCAGCTTAGCCGGGATGGCCGGGGAGCTGTTTTTT. The variable domain in full, with the rest retrieved from reference TRBV11-2 and TRBJ2-2, is EAGVAQSPRYKIIEKRQSVAFWCNPISGHATLYWYQQILGQGPKLLIQFQNNGVVDDSQLPKDRFSAERLKGVDSTLKIQPAKLEDSAVYLCASSLAGMAGELFFGEGSRLTVL.

This clone was counted once. The rearrangement joins TRBV6-5 to TRBJ1-5; D is possibly TRBD1 (6 bases). Germline CDR1 MNHEY, CDR2 SVGAGI. CDR3 size: 13 residues. Trimming pared 7 bases from V and 4 bases from J, leaving 11 bases between. CDR3 loop: CASILGQNQPQHF. CDR3 nucleotides: TGTGCCAGCATACTCGGACAGAATCAGCCCCAGCATTTT.

This rearrangement joins TRBV6-2 or TRBV6-3 to TRBJ1-5, with D perhaps matching TRBD1 (5 bases). Looked up from germline, CDR1 is MNHEY and CDR2 is SVGEGT. The ends were cut back, 2 bases at V and 0 bases at J, with 17 bases in the middle. The CDR3 is made up of 18 amino acids. The chain's CDR3 is CASSYGAGIGYSNQPQHF. The CDR3 DNA sequence: TGTGCCAGCAGTTACGGGGCAGGGATTGGGTATAGCAATCAGCCCCAGCATTTT.

The chain is built from TRBV10-2 and TRBJ1-4; no reliable D call. The germline V gene has CDR1 WSHSY and CDR2 SAAADI. V shed 7 bases and J shed 7 bases, with 31 bases lying between them. CDR3 length equals 19 residues. The CDR3 sequence is CASTPRGRDPQSEAEKLFF. CDR3 nucleotide sequence: TGCGCCAGCACTCCCAGAGGGAGGGATCCCCAATCGGAGGCTGAAAAACTGTTTTTT.